This T cell receptor beta chain was captured by sequencing in a study of CD8+ T cells in alopecia areata. The study, taken as a whole, reports: Higher clonality and more expanded CD8+ clones appeared in lesional than normal scalp.

Points on this clone: The antigen is undetermined.

Documented treatment: oral pan-JAK inhibitor, 5-10 mg twice daily. Patients with alopecia areata provided lesional scalp punch biopsies as well as peripheral blood. It was cDNA, reverse transcribed from extracted RNA, that served as the sequencing template. Sequenced by immunoSEQ multiplex PCR; TCRdb stores in-frame clones only, minus some. The data contain around 300,000 clones, about 60% of them singletons. Trimming shortened V by 8 bases and J by 7 bases, and 12 bases separated the two germline ends. CDR3 size: 11 residues. Germline V lookup: CDR1 SQVTM, CDR2 ANQGSEA. The receptor's source is a human donor with alopecia areata. V gene TRBV29-1 combines with J gene TRBJ2-1; D possibly matches TRBD1 or TRBD2 (5 bases each). The material was CD4+ T cells sorted from blood, obtained at approximately week 52, from a patient treated with tofacitinib. The CDR3 DNA reads as TGCAGCCCCCAGAGGGGAAATGAGCAGTTCTTC. Protein product: CSPQRGNEQFF.